Presented here are 16 T cell receptor beta chains from one specimen sequenced in a study of vaccination and CD4 T cells after COVID-19. An Oncomine TCR Beta short-read assay was used to sequence the DNA from cultured CD4+ T cells. A single record per CDR3 protein comes from TCRdb applying MiXCR to the PCR reads. The sample holds fewer than 8,000 distinct CDR3 sequences, roughly 52% seen once. Which antigens these TCRs recognize remains unknown. Regarding treatment: roughly ten-day PBMC culture with coronavirus spike peptide pools or control peptides (ViraFEST assay). Those CD4+ T cells from the unexposed donor predate the COVID-19 pandemic (2011-2018). The sequencing sample was made of CD4+ T cells from blood, cultured in vitro. Receptors originate from a human donor in good health.

This clonotype appeared once. V is TRBV11-3 and J is TRBJ2-7, with a possible D match to TRBD2 (6 bases). The ends were cut back, 5 bases at V and 5 bases at J, with 13 bases in the middle. Germline V gene sequence: CDR1 SGHNT, CDR2 YENEEA. The CDR3 runs to 13 residues. CDR3 in DNA: TGTGCCAGCAGCGTGACTAGTCTCCACGAGCAGTACTTC. Protein sequence: CASSVTSLHEQYF.

This clonotype appeared a few times. The genes are TRBV6-1 and TRBJ2-7; 7 bases fit TRBD1. The CDR3 has 14 amino acids. V trimming: 8 bases; J trimming: 0 bases; junction bases outside the gene matches: 7. Looked up from germline, CDR1 is MNHNS and CDR2 is SASEGT. This CDR3 is CASRGQAISYEQYF. CDR3 nucleotides: TGTGCCAGCCGAGGACAGGCAATCTCCTACGAGCAGTACTTC.

In DNA form, the CDR3 reads TGCAGTGCTAGGCTGCTAGCACCCGATAGGGGCAATGAGCAGTTCTTC. Translating it yields CSARLLAPDRGNEQFF. This sequence joins TRBV20-1 and TRBJ2-1; D tentatively fits TRBD1 or TRBD2 (5 bases each). The CDR3 sequence is 16 residues long. Germline-derived CDR1 and CDR2 are DFQATT and SNEGSKA (reference sequence). Trimming took 3 bases from V and 6 from J, leaving 21 bases between them.

The gene calls are TRBV28 and TRBJ1-1; perhaps TRBD1 as D (6 bases). The CDR3 is 12 residues long. Germline CDR1 reads MDHEN; CDR2 reads SYDVKM. V lost 3 bases and J 11 bases, leaving 13 bases between the germline ends. CDR3: CASSFGSRGAFF. For the CDR3, the DNA is TGTGCCAGCAGTTTCGGATCCAGGGGTGCTTTCTTT.

The chain links TRBV20-1 to TRBJ1-1; 8 bases line up with TRBD1. Losses at the gene ends were 7 bases for V and 4 bases for J; bases not matched to a gene: 5. CDR1 DFQATT and CDR2 SNEGSKA come from the germline V gene (reference sequence). The CDR3 is 12 amino acids. CDR3 protein: CSVPTGGTEAFF. The CDR3 DNA follows: TGCAGTGTTCCTACAGGGGGCACTGAAGCTTTCTTT.

The chain uses TRBV12-5 and TRBJ2-3, with unresolved D. V was cut by 5 bases and J by 2 bases, with 8 bases left in between. In germline, CDR1 is LGHNT, CDR2 FRNRAP. The CDR3 contains 13 residues. CDR3 bases: TGTGCTAGTGGTCTAGGGCCCACAGATACGCAGTATTTT. As protein: CASGLGPTDTQYF.

DNA of the CDR3: TGTGCCAGCAGTTTGGACCTATCCGATTTAAACTATGGCTACACCTTC. Residues: CASSLDLSDLNYGYTF. J is TRBJ1-2 and V is TRBV12-3 or TRBV12-4; no clear D gene. There are 16 residues in the CDR3. Deletions cut 3 bases from V and 2 bases from J, with 16 bases between.

J is TRBJ2-1 and V is TRBV11-3, with D perhaps TRBD1 (5 bases). V shed 1 base and J shed 2 bases, with 6 bases lying between them. Germline V gene sequence: CDR1 SGHNT, CDR2 YENEEA. This CDR3 is built from 14 residues. The CDR3: CASSLGGAYNEQFF. The CDR3 DNA reads TGTGCCAGCAGCTTAGGGGGCGCCTACAATGAGCAGTTCTTC.

This clonotype was observed a handful of times. V is TRBV30 and J is TRBJ1-2; no clear D gene. Germline CDR1 is GTSNPN and CDR2 is SVGIG (reference sequence). V was trimmed by 6 bases and J by 7 bases, leaving 12 bases between them. The CDR3 is 11 amino acids. The CDR3 DNA is TGTGCCTGCTTCGAAGCCCCTGGCTACACCTTC. Encoded protein: CACFEAPGYTF.

The chain employs TRBV20-1 and TRBJ2-3, with TRBD2 matching over 12 bases. Germline trimming cut 0 bases from V and 7 bases from J; bases unmatched to any gene: 5. The CDR3 loop spans 15 amino acids. Germline-derived CDR1 and CDR2 are DFQATT and SNEGSKA (reference sequence). CDR3 region: CSARDPTSGSNTQYF. CDR3 DNA: TGCAGTGCTAGAGACCCGACTAGCGGGAGTAATACGCAGTATTTT.

The genes are TRBV7-9 and TRBJ2-1; 8 positions agree with TRBD1. The junction had 4 bases not matched to a gene; V was cut back by 4 bases and J by 2 bases. CDR1 is SEHNR and CDR2 is FQNEAQ in the germline V gene (reference sequence). This CDR3 is built from 15 residues. The CDR3 sequence: CASSSGQGTYNEQFF. For the CDR3, the DNA is TGTGCCAGCAGCTCCGGACAGGGTACCTACAATGAGCAGTTCTTC.

This clonotype is medium-sized. This sequence joins TRBV4-1 and TRBJ1-1; D ambiguous. The CDR3 loop spans 16 amino acids. V lost 3 bases to trimming and J lost 4 bases, with 18 bases between them. The germline gives CDR1 MGHRA, CDR2 YSYEKL. The CDR3 is CASSHRSGPGSTEAFF. CDR3 in DNA: TGCGCCAGCAGCCACCGCAGCGGGCCCGGTAGCACTGAAGCTTTCTTT.

This chain uses TRBV20-1 with TRBJ2-3; the D is unclear. This CDR3 comprises 16 residues. Trimming stripped 1 base from V and 2 bases from J, with 16 bases between. Germline V gene data show CDR1 as DFQATT and CDR2 as SNEGSKA (reference sequence). CDR3 DNA: TGCAGTGCTAGAGGACCAGGTCCCGGGCCCACAGATACGCAGTATTTT. It is translated as CSARGPGPGPTDTQYF.

The CDR3 nucleotides read TGTGCCAGTAGACCGTCTCTGGGAGCGGGAGGCTACAATGAGCAGTTCTTC. Encoded protein: CASRPSLGAGGYNEQFF. This rearrangement joins TRBV19 to TRBJ2-1; 9 nucleotides align to TRBD2. Per germline, CDR1 LNHDA and CDR2 SQIVND (reference sequence). The CDR3 is 17 residues long. The V and J ends lost 6 bases and 3 bases, in that order; junction bases with no gene match: 12.

This clonotype was seen more than once but under ten times. The rearrangement joins TRBV24-1 to TRBJ2-5, with 7 bases identical to TRBD1. CDR3 length: 15 amino acids. Germline V gene sequence: CDR1 KGHDR, CDR2 SFDVKD. J was trimmed by 5 bases and V by 4 bases; bases with no gene match: 9. In DNA form, the CDR3 reads TGTGCCACCAGTGACCCTCGACAGGGTAAGGAGACCCAGTACTTC. Protein sequence: CATSDPRQGKETQYF.

This chain joins TRBV20-1 and TRBJ2-1; the match to TRBD2 covers 8 bases. This CDR3 has 14 residues. The J segment lost 8 bases and the V segment lost 3 bases, leaving 9 bases of the junction unmatched. Germline CDR1 DFQATT, CDR2 SNEGSKA (reference sequence). CDR3 in DNA: TGCAGTGCTAGTATCGGGAGGGCCGGCGATGAGCAGTTCTTC. It codes for CSASIGRAGDEQFF.